This T cell receptor (beta chain) is from a study of memory CD4+ T cells and cytomegalovirus serostatus. The repertoire was sequenced with immunoSEQ multiplex PCR; TCRdb's copy has only in-frame clones and lacks some. The table lists about 61,000 clones, about three quarters of them singletons. Single viable CD3+CD4+CD8-CD45RO+ cells were sorted as the memory CD4+ T cells. CMV serostatus came from serum IgG against pp150, pp28, p38, p52. Per the germline V gene, CDR1 is MGHDK and CDR2 is SYGVNS. CDR3 length: 12 residues. Deletions cut 7 bases from V and 4 bases from J, with 10 bases between. The sequence was collected from an adult in good health and CMV-seronegative. Some clones in this sample may be carry-over from other donors' samples. The sample comprised memory CD4+ T cells from blood. The chain employs TRBV25-1 and TRBJ1-1, with D possibly TRBD1 on 6 matching bases. CDR3 region: CASTDRRTEAFF. The CDR3 nucleotides read TGTGCCAGCACAGACAGGCGCACTGAAGCTTTCTTT.